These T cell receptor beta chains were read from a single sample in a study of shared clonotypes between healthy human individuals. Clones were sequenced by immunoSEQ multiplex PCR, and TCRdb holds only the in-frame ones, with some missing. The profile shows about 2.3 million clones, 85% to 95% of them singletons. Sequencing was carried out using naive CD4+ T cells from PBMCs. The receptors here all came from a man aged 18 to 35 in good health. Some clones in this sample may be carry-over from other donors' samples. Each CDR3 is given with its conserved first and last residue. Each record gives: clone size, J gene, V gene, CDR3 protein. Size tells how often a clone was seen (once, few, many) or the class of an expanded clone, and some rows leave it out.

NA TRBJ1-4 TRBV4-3 CASSHRFRDRAPQEKLFF
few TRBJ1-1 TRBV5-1 CASNNPGPLNTEAFF
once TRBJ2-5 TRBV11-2 CASSSLLGTETQYF
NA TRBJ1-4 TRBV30 CAWSVLKGTGYEKLFF
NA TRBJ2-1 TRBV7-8 CASSTTSTLQFNEQFF
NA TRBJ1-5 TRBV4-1 CASSQWGNQPQHF
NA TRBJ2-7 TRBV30 CAWGRQGQSYEQYF
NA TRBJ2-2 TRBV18 CASSRDGTGELFF
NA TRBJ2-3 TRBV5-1 CASSLAAGASTDTQYF
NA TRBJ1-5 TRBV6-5 CASSLDRSSNQPQHF
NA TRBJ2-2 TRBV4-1 CASSQDLAASLFTGELFF
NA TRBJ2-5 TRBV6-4 CASSQPGQGKTQYF
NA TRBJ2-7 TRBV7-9 CASSWGLLPYEQYF
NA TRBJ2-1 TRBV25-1 CASSAHRGTYNEQFF
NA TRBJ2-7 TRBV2 CASSVPTGAYEQYF
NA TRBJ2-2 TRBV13 CASSLFGRVTGELFF
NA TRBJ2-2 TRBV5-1 CASRPGGITGELFF
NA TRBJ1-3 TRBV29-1 CSVLGLSGNTIYF
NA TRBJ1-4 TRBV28 CASSPRALNEKLFF
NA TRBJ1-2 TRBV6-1 CATQRDRGNYGYTF
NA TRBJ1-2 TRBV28 CASSSAGVNYGGYTF
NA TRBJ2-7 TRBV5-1 CASSLAGARDYEQYF
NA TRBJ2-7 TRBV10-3 CAISELAGGQEQYF
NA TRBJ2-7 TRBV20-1 CSAQFVVEQYF
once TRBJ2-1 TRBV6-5 CASSYSGLASYNEQFF
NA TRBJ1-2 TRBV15 CATSTADSDGYTF
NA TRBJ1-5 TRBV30 CAWSPGQLNQPQHF
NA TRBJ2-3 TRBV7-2 CASSSGLGLTDTQYF
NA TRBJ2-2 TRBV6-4 CASSDSRAGELFF
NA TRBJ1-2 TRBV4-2 CASRPLPGAREGGYTF
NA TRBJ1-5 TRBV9 CASATGANQPQHF
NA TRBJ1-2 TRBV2 CASSNQRLSYTF
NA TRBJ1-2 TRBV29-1 CSVRTGSGGYTF
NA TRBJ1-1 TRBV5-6 CASSLDRDTEAFF
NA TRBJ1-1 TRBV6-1 CASSEYRTEAFF
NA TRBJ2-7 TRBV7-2 CASSPFGTEQYF
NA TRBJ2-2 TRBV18 CASSPRLADTGELFF
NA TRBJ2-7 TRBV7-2 CASSSFPDRIYEQYF
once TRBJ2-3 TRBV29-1 CSVLGGSPLGVDTQYF
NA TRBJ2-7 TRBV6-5 CASSYSASGAYEQYF
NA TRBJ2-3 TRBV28 CASSETGGLTDTQYF
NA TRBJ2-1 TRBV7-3 CASGGSSGDEQFF
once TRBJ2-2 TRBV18 CASSPDGGELFF
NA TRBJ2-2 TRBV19 CASKPGLAANTGELFF
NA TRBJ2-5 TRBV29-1 CSVGQQETQYF
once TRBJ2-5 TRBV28 CASSLNTETQYF
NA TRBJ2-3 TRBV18 CASSRLGTDTQYF